A selection of T cell receptor beta chains follows, all from one sample in a study of identical twins. MiXCR, run by TCRdb on the 5' RACE reads, gives a single entry per CDR3 protein. The repertoire has about 340,000 distinct CDR3 sequences, 10% to 15% of them found once; the top ten carry approximately 7.5%. These same data were also listed under a study on yellow fever vaccine responses in identical twins.

Sequencing used CD8+ T cells sorted from blood. Every receptor here comes from a woman in her late teens or twenties in good health. The CDR3 runs from the conserved cysteine through the conserved F or W. The D gene is left open where the match is weak. Rows may omit the clone size; those that give it use once, few, many or a size class.

TRBJ2-6 | NA | NA | 15 | TRBV6-2/TRBV6-3 | TGTGCCAGCAGTTACGCCTATCAGGGGACTAACGTCCTGACTTTC | CASSYAYQGTNVLTF
TRBJ2-3 | few | NA | 13 | TRBV13 | TGTGCCACCCACCAAGAAAGCACAGATACGCAGTATTTT | CATHQESTDTQYF
TRBJ2-7 | NA | TRBD1 | 13 | TRBV27 | TGTGCCAGCAGTATCGACAGGGTCGGTGAGCAGTACTTC | CASSIDRVGEQYF
TRBJ1-2 | few | NA | 14 | TRBV3-1 | TGTGCGAGCAGCACACCGGGGGGAATCTATGGCTACACCTTC | CASSTPGGIYGYTF
TRBJ2-1 | few | TRBD2 | 13 | TRBV7-9 | TGTGCCAGCAGCCGACTAGCCTCAGACGAGCAGTTCTTC | CASSRLASDEQFF
TRBJ1-5 | NA | NA | 18 | TRBV6-5 | TGTGCCAGCAGTTACTCGATTGTACAGGGTACCTTCAATCAGCCCCAGCATTTT | CASSYSIVQGTFNQPQHF
TRBJ2-1 | many | NA | 15 | TRBV2 | TGTGCCAGCAGTGACTACAGGGGACTGAACAATGAGCAGTTCTTC | CASSDYRGLNNEQFF
TRBJ2-1 | NA | NA | 15 | TRBV19 | TGTGCCAGTAGCCACAGGATAACAATGGAGAATGAGCAGTTCTTC | CASSHRITMENEQFF
TRBJ2-2 | NA | NA | 16 | TRBV7-6 | TGTGCCAGCAGCTTACCCCCCGGTCTGAGCACCGGGGAGCTGTTTTTT | CASSLPPGLSTGELFF
TRBJ2-2 | few | NA | 11 | TRBV10-2 | TGCGCCAGCAGCGACTCGGGGGAGCTGTTTTTT | CASSDSGELFF
TRBJ1-2 | NA | NA | 13 | TRBV12-3/TRBV12-4 | TGTGCCAGCACCGGGAGCGTTATCTATGGCTACACCTTC | CASTGSVIYGYTF
TRBJ2-2 | NA | NA | 13 | TRBV27 | TGTGCCAGCAGTTTAAGGTGGACCGGGGAGCTGTTTTTT | CASSLRWTGELFF
TRBJ2-6 | few | NA | 16 | TRBV27 | TGTGCCAGCAGTTTCATAACAGGACCTGGGGCCAACGTCCTGACTTTC | CASSFITGPGANVLTF
TRBJ2-1 | many | NA | 14 | TRBV12-3/TRBV12-4 | TGTGCCAGCAGCTGGGGGGACTTCATAAATGAGCAGTTCTTC | CASSWGDFINEQFF
TRBJ2-2 | few | TRBD1 | 15 | TRBV5-6 | TGTGCCAGCAGCTTGGGGGGACAGCTCGCCGGGGAGCTGTTTTTT | CASSLGGQLAGELFF
TRBJ2-1 | many | NA | 14 | TRBV3-1 | TGTGCCAGCAGCCAAGATCGGCGGTACAATGAGCAGTTCTTC | CASSQDRRYNEQFF
TRBJ2-1 | NA | NA | 15 | TRBV10-3 | TGTGCCATCAGTGTAGACAGGGACTATCGCAATGAGCAGTTCTTC | CAISVDRDYRNEQFF
TRBJ2-1 | NA | NA | 15 | TRBV3-1 | TGTGCCAGCAGCCAACAAAAAGGGTGGGGTCATGAGCAGTTCTTC | CASSQQKGWGHEQFF
TRBJ1-1 | NA | TRBD1 | 16 | TRBV29-1 | TGCAGCGTTGAAGGGCTGTGGCAGGGGGCTAACACTGAAGCTTTCTTT | CSVEGLWQGANTEAFF
TRBJ1-1 | few | TRBD1 | 14 | TRBV12-3/TRBV12-4 | TGTGCCAGCAGTTTACAGGGGGCTGGGACTGAAGCTTTCTTT | CASSLQGAGTEAFF
TRBJ2-2 | few | NA | 16 | TRBV27 | TGTGCCAGCAGTTTAGTCAGGGTGGTGAACACCGGGGAGCTGTTTTTT | CASSLVRVVNTGELFF
TRBJ1-6 | NA | NA | 15 | TRBV6-4 | TGTGCCAGCAGTGAACGGCGGGGGGATAATTCACCCCTCCACTTT | CASSERRGDNSPLHF
TRBJ2-7 | few | TRBD2 | 17 | TRBV5-1 | TGCGCCAGCAGTTTCTCACCCCTGGCTAGCGGGAGCAACGAGCAGTACTTC | CASSFSPLASGSNEQYF
TRBJ2-1 | many | NA | 16 | TRBV24-1 | TGTGCCACCAGTGATTTGCAAGGCTGGGGGCTCAATGAGCAGTTCTTC | CATSDLQGWGLNEQFF
TRBJ2-5 | NA | TRBD2 | 16 | TRBV3-1 | TGTGCCAGCAGCCAAGATATTCTAGCGGGTCAAGAGACCCAGTACTTC | CASSQDILAGQETQYF
TRBJ2-5 | NA | TRBD1 | 17 | TRBV12-3/TRBV12-4 | TGTGCCAGCAGTTTAGGACAGGGCTATCCCACCGAAGAGACCCAGTACTTC | CASSLGQGYPTEETQYF
TRBJ2-7 | few | TRBD2 | 15 | TRBV11-2 | TGTGCCAGCAGCTGGGGACTAGCGGTTACCTACGAGCAGTACTTC | CASSWGLAVTYEQYF
TRBJ2-3 | few | NA | 16 | TRBV7-9 | TGTGCCAGCAGCTTAGCGCAAGGGGTGCTCACAGATACGCAGTATTTT | CASSLAQGVLTDTQYF
TRBJ2-5 | NA | TRBD1 | 17 | TRBV20-1 | TGCAGCGCTAGAGATAGGAGCTGGGACAGAGTCCAAGAGACCCAGTACTTC | CSARDRSWDRVQETQYF
TRBJ1-2 | many | TRBD1 | 14 | TRBV6-1 | TGTGCCAGCAGTGAGGGGACAGGGGGCAATGGCTACACCTTC | CASSEGTGGNGYTF
TRBJ1-1 | few | TRBD1 | 17 | TRBV6-1 | TGTGCCAGCAGCACCACTGACAGGGGGTGGGCGAACACTGAAGCTTTCTTT | CASSTTDRGWANTEAFF
TRBJ2-7 | many | NA | 14 | TRBV28 | TGTGCCAGCAGTTTCCACAACAGACCCTACGAGCAGTACTTC | CASSFHNRPYEQYF
TRBJ1-1 | many | NA | 12 | TRBV27 | TGTGCCAGCGGGAGAGTGAACACTGAAGCTTTCTTT | CASGRVNTEAFF
TRBJ2-1 | few | TRBD2 | 15 | TRBV6-1 | TGTGCCAGCAGTGAATTGGGGCTAGCGGGCGATGAGCAGTTCTTC | CASSELGLAGDEQFF
TRBJ2-2 | few | NA | 14 | TRBV7-8 | TGTGCCAGCAGCCTCCCCCCCCCCGGCGGGGAGCTGTTTTTT | CASSLPPPGGELFF
TRBJ2-1 | NA | NA | 13 | TRBV6-1 | TGTGCCAGCAGGTCAACTAATCCCGATGAGCAGTTCTTC | CASRSTNPDEQFF
TRBJ1-5 | few | NA | 14 | TRBV15 | TGTGCCACCAGCAGAGCTGGGGGCGATCAGCCCCAGCATTTT | CATSRAGGDQPQHF
TRBJ1-1 | many | TRBD1 | 16 | TRBV4-1 | TGCGCCAGCAGCCAGGCCTGGGACAGGGCTAACACTGAAGCTTTCTTT | CASSQAWDRANTEAFF
TRBJ1-2 | many | TRBD1 | 14 | TRBV25-1 | TGTGCCAGCAGTGCCCCGGGACAGGGGGCCCCCGGGACCTTC | CASSAPGQGAPGTF
TRBJ2-1 | NA | TRBD2 | 17 | TRBV27 | TGTGCCAGCAGTCCGCCTCCGGGACTAGCGGGAGGGGATGAGCAGTTCTTC | CASSPPPGLAGGDEQFF
TRBJ2-2 | NA | TRBD2 | 19 | TRBV11-2 | TGTGCCAGCAGCTTTGGCGGTAATAGCGGGAGGGCCGGCCCCGGGGAGCTGTTTTTT | CASSFGGNSGRAGPGELFF
TRBJ2-5 | NA | TRBD2 | 16 | TRBV12-3/TRBV12-4 | TGTGCCAGCAGTTTGAGTGTCGGGGGGGCGGGAGAGACCCAGTACTTC | CASSLSVGGAGETQYF
TRBJ2-7 | NA | TRBD1 | 13 | TRBV12-5 | TGTGCTAGTCTGGGACAGGGGGCTTACGAGCAGTACTTC | CASLGQGAYEQYF
TRBJ2-7 | few | TRBD2 | 15 | TRBV9 | TGTGCCAGCAGCGTAGCCCCAGCGGGAGAGTACGAGCAGTACTTC | CASSVAPAGEYEQYF
TRBJ1-6 | few | TRBD1 | 18 | TRBV5-6 | TGTGCCAGCAGCTTAATGTCAGGGGGCTTTTCAAGAGATTCACCCCTCCACTTT | CASSLMSGGFSRDSPLHF
TRBJ1-1 | few | NA | 15 | TRBV15 | TGTGCCACCAGCAGAGATCCGGGTATGGACACTGAAGCTTTCTTT | CATSRDPGMDTEAFF
TRBJ2-3 | few | TRBD2 | 16 | TRBV28 | TGTGCCAGCAGTTTACTTAGCGGGAGGGCGTGGGATACGCAGTATTTT | CASSLLSGRAWDTQYF
TRBJ1-1 | NA | TRBD1 | 17 | TRBV12-3/TRBV12-4 | TGTGCCAGCGACCACACGGGGGACAGGGGGCGCTTCACTGAAGCTTTCTTT | CASDHTGDRGRFTEAFF
TRBJ2-1 | NA | TRBD2 | 15 | TRBV9 | TGTGCCAGCAGAACCGAGGGCTCCCGGGGGGATGAGCAGTTCTTC | CASRTEGSRGDEQFF
TRBJ2-7 | NA | NA | 12 | TRBV12-3/TRBV12-4 | TGTGCCAGCAGCCCTGGTTGGGACGAGCAGTACTTC | CASSPGWDEQYF
TRBJ1-1 | few | NA | 14 | TRBV2 | TGTGCCAGCAGTACCGCCCACCAGGGGACTGAAGCTTTCTTT | CASSTAHQGTEAFF
TRBJ2-5 | NA | NA | 15 | TRBV10-3 | TGTGCCACCAGGGAGAACACAGGGTTGCAAGAGACCCAGTACTTC | CATRENTGLQETQYF
TRBJ1-2 | NA | TRBD1 | 15 | TRBV7-9 | TGTGCCAGCAGCTTAGCCGTACAGGGGCACTATGGCTACACCTTC | CASSLAVQGHYGYTF
TRBJ2-1 | few | NA | 16 | TRBV13 | TGTGCCAGCAGCTCCCCGGGACTTACCTCCTACAATGAGCAGTTCTTC | CASSSPGLTSYNEQFF
TRBJ2-7 | few | NA | 14 | TRBV5-6 | TGTGCCAGCAGCTTGGGCAGGAGCCCCTACGAGCAGTACTTC | CASSLGRSPYEQYF
TRBJ1-5 | NA | TRBD1 | 18 | TRBV10-3 | TGTGCCATCAGTGCAATAGACCTTACAGGGGCGGGCAATCAGCCCCAGCATTTT | CAISAIDLTGAGNQPQHF
TRBJ2-3 | few | NA | 15 | TRBV10-3 | TGTGCCATCAGGGGCCAGGAGGATTTCACAGATACGCAGTATTTT | CAIRGQEDFTDTQYF